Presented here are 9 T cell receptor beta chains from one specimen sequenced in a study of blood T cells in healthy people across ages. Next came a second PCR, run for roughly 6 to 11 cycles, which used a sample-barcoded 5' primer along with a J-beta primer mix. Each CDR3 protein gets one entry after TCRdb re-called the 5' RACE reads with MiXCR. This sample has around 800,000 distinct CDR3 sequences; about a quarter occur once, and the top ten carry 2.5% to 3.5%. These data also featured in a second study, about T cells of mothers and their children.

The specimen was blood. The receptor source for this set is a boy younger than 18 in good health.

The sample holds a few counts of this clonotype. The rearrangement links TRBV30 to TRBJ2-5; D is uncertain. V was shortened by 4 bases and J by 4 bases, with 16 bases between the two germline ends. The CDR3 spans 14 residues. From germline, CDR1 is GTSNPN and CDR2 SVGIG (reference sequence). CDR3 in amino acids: CAWKPPLGRETQYF. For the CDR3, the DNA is TGTGCCTGGAAACCACCCCTAGGGCGAGAGACCCAGTACTTC.

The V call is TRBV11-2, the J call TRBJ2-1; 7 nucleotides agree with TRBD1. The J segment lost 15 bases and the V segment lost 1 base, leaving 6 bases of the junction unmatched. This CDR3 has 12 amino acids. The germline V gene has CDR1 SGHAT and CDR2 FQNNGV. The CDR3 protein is CASSLGMTGRFF. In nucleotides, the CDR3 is TGTGCCAGCAGCTTAGGGATGACAGGGCGGTTCTTC.

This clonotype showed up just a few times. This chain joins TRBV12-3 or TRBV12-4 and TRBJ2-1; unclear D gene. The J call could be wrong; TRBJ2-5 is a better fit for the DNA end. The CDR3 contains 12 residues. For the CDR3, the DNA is TGTGCCAGCAGTTCCCTGCTGGCGACCCAGTACTTC. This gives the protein CASSSLLATQYF.

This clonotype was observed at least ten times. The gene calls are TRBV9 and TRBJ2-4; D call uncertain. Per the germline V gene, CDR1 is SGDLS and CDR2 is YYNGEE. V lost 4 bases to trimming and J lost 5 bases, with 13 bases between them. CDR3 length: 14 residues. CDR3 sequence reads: CASSPGQVQNIQYF. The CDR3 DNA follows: TGTGCCAGCAGCCCTGGTCAGGTCCAAAACATTCAGTACTTC. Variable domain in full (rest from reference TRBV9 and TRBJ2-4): DSGVTQTPKHLITATGQRVTLRCSPRSGDLSVYWYQQSLDQGLQFLIQYYNGEERAKGNILERFSAQQFPDLHSELNLSSLELGDSALYFCASSPGQVQNIQYFGAGTRLSVL.

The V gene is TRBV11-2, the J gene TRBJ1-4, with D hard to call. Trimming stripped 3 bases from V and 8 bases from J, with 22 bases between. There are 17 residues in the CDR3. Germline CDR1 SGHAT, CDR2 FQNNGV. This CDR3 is CASSFMGLGTDSEKLFF. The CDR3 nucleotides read TGTGCCAGCAGCTTTATGGGTTTGGGCACAGACTCAGAAAAACTGTTTTTT.

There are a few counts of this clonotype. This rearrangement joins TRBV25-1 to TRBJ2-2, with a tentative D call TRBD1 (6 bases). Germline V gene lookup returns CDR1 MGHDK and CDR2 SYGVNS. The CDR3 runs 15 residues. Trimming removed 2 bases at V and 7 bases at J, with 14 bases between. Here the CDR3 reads CASSEPGQWGGELFF. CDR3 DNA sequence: TGTGCCAGCAGTGAACCTGGACAGTGGGGCGGGGAGCTGTTTTTT.

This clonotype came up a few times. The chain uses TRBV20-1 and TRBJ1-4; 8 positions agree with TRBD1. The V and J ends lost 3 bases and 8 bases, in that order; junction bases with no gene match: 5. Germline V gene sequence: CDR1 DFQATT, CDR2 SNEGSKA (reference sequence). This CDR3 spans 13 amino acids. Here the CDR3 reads CSARVRGREKLFF. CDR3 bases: TGCAGTGCTAGGGTCAGGGGGCGGGAAAAACTGTTTTTT.

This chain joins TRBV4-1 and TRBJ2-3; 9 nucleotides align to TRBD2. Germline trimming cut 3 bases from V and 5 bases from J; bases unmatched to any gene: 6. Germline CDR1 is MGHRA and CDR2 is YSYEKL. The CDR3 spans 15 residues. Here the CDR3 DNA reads TGCGCCAGCAGCCATTACGGGACTAGCCTAGATACGCAGTATTTT. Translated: CASSHYGTSLDTQYF.

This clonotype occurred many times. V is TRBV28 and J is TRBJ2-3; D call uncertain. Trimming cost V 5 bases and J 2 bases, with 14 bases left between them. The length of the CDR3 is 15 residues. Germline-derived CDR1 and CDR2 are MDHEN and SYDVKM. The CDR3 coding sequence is TGTGCCAGCAGTCCCCCTTCCCGCCTCACAGATACGCAGTATTTT. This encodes CASSPPSRLTDTQYF.